This T cell receptor beta chain was identified during a study of T-cell reconstitution after alpha-beta-depleted transplantation in children. Study observations and caveats: T-cell numbers and diversity one year post-transplant derived largely from freshly generated T cells. Expanded graft clones, several hundred of them, were reportedly the source of alpha-beta T cells about two months after transplant. Surviving recipient T cells and thymic progenitors underlay high day-60 TCRbeta diversity in some patients.

The TCRbeta library incorporated unique molecular identifiers. TCRdb re-called the PCR reads through MiXCR, storing one row per CDR3 protein. The data show about 900,000 distinct CDR3 sequences, with 25% to 35% seen just once and 28% held by the top ten. CDR3 size: 15 residues. V gave up 5 bases and J gave up 1 base, with 14 bases separating them. With respect to this clonotype: The antigen is undetermined.

The source of this sequence is a boy under three years old who had a stem cell transplant for SCID, so the T cells may come from the graft donor. Material: PBMCs, mostly from graft donor cells, obtained 360 days after TCRalphabeta/CD19-depleted stem cell transplant. The chain employs TRBV12-3 or TRBV12-4 and TRBJ2-5, with D unresolved. CDR3 in amino acids: CASSPVGRFQETQYF. CDR3 nucleotide sequence: TGTGCCAGCAGTCCCGTCGGACGGTTCCAAGAGACCCAGTACTTC.